This passage covers 23 T cell receptor beta chains from one sample sequenced in a study of blood T cell repertoires in COVID-19. Data came from immunoSEQ multiplex PCR; TCRdb stores just in-frame clones and leaves some out. The table lists 130,000 to 150,000 clones, around 90% of them singletons, with approximately 4.3% in the top ten. Specimen: PBMCs or T cells enriched from blood (not recorded which). Receptors were obtained from a woman between 40 and 55 years old who had been exposed to COVID-19.

The chain carries TRBV28 and TRBJ2-7; 11 bases are a match to TRBD1. V gave up 3 bases and J gave up 6 bases; unmatched junction bases: 4. Germline V gives CDR1 MDHEN, CDR2 SYDVKM. CDR3 length: 14 residues. DNA of the CDR3: TGTGCCAGCAGTTTTGGGGACAGGGGGTTCGAGCAGTACTTC. Protein sequence: CASSFGDRGFEQYF.

This clone was seen a handful of times. The V and J genes are TRBV6-2 or TRBV6-3 and TRBJ2-6, with D possibly matching TRBD1 (5 bases). This CDR3 is built from 18 residues. V dropped 5 bases and J dropped 5 bases, with 22 bases sitting between them. Germline CDR1 is MNHEY and CDR2 is SVGEGT. This chain's CDR3 is CASSRSAAWGSRANVLTF. The CDR3 region has the DNA TGTGCCAGCAGTCGGTCCGCTGCGTGGGGCTCCCGGGCCAACGTCCTGACTTTC.

The rearrangement joins TRBV4-1 to TRBJ2-7, with 8 nucleotides matching TRBD2. Trimming at V came to 1 base and at J to 1 base, leaving 12 bases not matched to a gene. Germline V gene lookup returns CDR1 MGHRA and CDR2 YSYEKL. The CDR3 totals 18 residues. The CDR3 here is CASSQVAGGRERSYEQYF. The CDR3 DNA follows: TGCGCCAGCAGCCAAGTCGCGGGGGGCAGGGAGAGGTCCTACGAGCAGTACTTC.

The rearrangement uses TRBV6-5 and TRBJ2-3, with D perhaps TRBD1 (6 bases). The CDR3 runs 14 residues. Deletions cut 8 bases from V and 3 bases from J, with 15 bases between. The germline V gene has CDR1 MNHEY and CDR2 SVGAGI. In nucleotides, the CDR3 is TGTGCCAGCCAGGCAGGGGCTGGGACAGATACGCAGTATTTT. It is translated as CASQAGAGTDTQYF.

V and J are TRBV5-6 and TRBJ1-6; TRBD1 agrees at 8 bases. The CDR3 is 15 amino acids. The trim removed 1 base at V and 5 bases at J, leaving 2 bases unmatched. Germline values: CDR1 SGHDT, CDR2 YYEEEE. The CDR3 DNA reads TGTGCCAGCAGCTTGTCGGACAGGGATAATTCACCCCTCCACTTT. Amino acids: CASSLSDRDNSPLHF.

CDR3 nucleotide sequence: TGCAGCGCCTCCCAAGGTAACAGCCAGAACACTGAAGCTTTCTTT. It encodes CSASQGNSQNTEAFF. The genes are TRBV29-1 and TRBJ1-1, with D uncertain. V lost 7 bases and J lost 1, with 19 bases in between. The CDR3 is 15 amino acids. From germline, CDR1 is SQVTM and CDR2 ANQGSEA.

The chain couples TRBV5-8 to TRBJ1-2; D gene unclear. CDR3 length: 13 residues. Germline V CDR1 and CDR2: SGHTS, YDEGEE. Trimming stripped 9 bases from V and 4 bases from J, with 16 bases between. CDR3 sequence (DNA): TGTGCCACCCCCGGGGTTAGTGGCTATGGCTACACCTTC. This sequence encodes CATPGVSGYGYTF.

CDR3 region: CASTPVASGSSYNEQFF. Here the CDR3 DNA reads TGTGCCAGTACCCCCGTGGCTAGCGGGAGCTCCTACAATGAGCAGTTCTTC. The genes are TRBV11-2 and TRBJ2-1; TRBD2 aligns across 10 bases. The CDR3 has 17 residues. Trimming removed 9 bases from V and 0 bases from J; junction bases left unmatched: 11. Looked up from germline, CDR1 is SGHAT and CDR2 is FQNNGV.

The rearrangement links TRBV2 to TRBJ2-3; D is possibly TRBD2 (6 bases). Trimming took off 10 bases at V and 0 bases at J, with 17 bases between the two ends. Germline CDR1 and CDR2: SNHLY and FYNNEI. The CDR3 consists of 15 residues. CDR3 bases: TGTGCCAAACAGCGGGCAGGATTTAGCACAGATACGCAGTATTTT. Translated: CAKQRAGFSTDTQYF. Full variable domain (missing parts from reference TRBV2 and TRBJ2-3): EPEVTQTPSHQVTQMGQEVILRCVPISNHLYFYWYRQILGQKVEFLVSFYNNEISEKSEIFDDQFSVERPDGSNFTLKIRSTKLEDSAMYFCAKQRAGFSTDTQYFGPGTRLTVL.

The chain has TRBV1 and TRBJ1-1; TRBD1 is the table's D call, not checked against the DNA. TRBV1 is recorded as a pseudogene. This CDR3 has 15 amino acids. The CDR3 DNA is TGCACCAGCAGCCAACCTGACAGGGTGAACACTGAAGCTTTCTTT. Protein sequence: CTSSQPDRVNTEAFF.

The chain recombines TRBV25-1 with TRBJ2-1; 9 bases fit TRBD2. Losses at the gene ends were 6 bases for V and 3 bases for J; bases not matched to a gene: 6. The CDR3 consists of 15 residues. The V gene's germline CDR1 is MGHDK and CDR2 SYGVNS. The CDR3 region is CASSAGRGGYNEQFF. In DNA form, the CDR3 reads TGTGCCAGCAGCGCAGGGCGGGGGGGCTACAATGAGCAGTTCTTC. The full variable domain, rest sourced from reference TRBV25-1 and TRBJ2-1, is EADIYQTPRYLVIGTGKKITLECSQTMGHDKMYWYQQDPGMELHLIHYSYGVNSTEKGDLSSESTVSRIRTEHFPLTLESARPSHTSQYLCASSAGRGGYNEQFFGPGTRLTVL.

The chain joins TRBV28 to TRBJ2-7, with 7 bases lining up with TRBD2. The trim removed 4 bases at V and 5 bases at J, leaving 17 bases unmatched. Per germline, CDR1 MDHEN and CDR2 SYDVKM. The CDR3 runs to 17 residues. CDR3 amino acids: CASSSPFVAAGRHEQYF. CDR3 in DNA: TGTGCCAGCAGTTCCCCCTTCGTGGCAGCGGGAAGACACGAGCAGTACTTC. Variable domain in full (rest from reference TRBV28 and TRBJ2-7): DVKVTQSSRYLVKRTGEKVFLECVQDMDHENMFWYRQDPGLGLRLIYFSYDVKMKEKGDIPEGYSVSREKKERFSLILESASTNQTSMYLCASSSPFVAAGRHEQYFGPGTRLTVT.

The sample holds one count of this clone. V gene TRBV19 combines with J gene TRBJ1-4; perhaps TRBD1 as D (5 bases). Germline V lookup: CDR1 LNHDA, CDR2 SQIVND (reference sequence). Deletions cut 6 bases from V and 5 bases from J, with 10 bases between. There are 13 residues in the CDR3. DNA of the CDR3: TGTGCCAGTAGGCGGGACCCCAATGAAAAACTGTTTTTT. Protein sequence: CASRRDPNEKLFF.

The chain carries TRBV28 and TRBJ2-7; 8 positions match TRBD1. This CDR3 has 14 amino acids. Germline V gene data show CDR1 as MDHEN and CDR2 as SYDVKM. The V and J ends lost 5 bases and 7 bases, in that order; junction bases with no gene match: 10. The CDR3, as DNA: TGTGCCAGCAGTGAAACGGGACAGGAAGGAGAGCAGTACTTC. Residues: CASSETGQEGEQYF.

The table lists this clone with a count of one. The J gene is TRBJ1-5, the V gene TRBV18; no reliable D call. This CDR3 comprises 15 residues. Germline values: CDR1 KGHSH, CDR2 LQKENI. V was shortened by 2 bases and J by 4 bases, with 12 bases between the two germline ends. CDR3 coding DNA: TGTGCCAGCTCACCAACCCGACTTGGGAATCAGCCCCAGCATTTT. Its translation is CASSPTRLGNQPQHF.

The chain carries TRBV28 and TRBJ1-5; no firm D call. V gave up 3 bases and J gave up 6 bases, with 3 bases separating them. The CDR3 is 11 amino acids. CDR1 is MDHEN and CDR2 is SYDVKM in the germline V gene. The CDR3 sequence: CASSFGQPQHF. CDR3 nucleotide sequence: TGTGCCAGCAGTTTCGGTCAGCCCCAGCATTTT. The entire variable domain, with the rest obtained from reference TRBV28 and TRBJ1-5, is as follows: DVKVTQSSRYLVKRTGEKVFLECVQDMDHENMFWYRQDPGLGLRLIYFSYDVKMKEKGDIPEGYSVSREKKERFSLILESASTNQTSMYLCASSFGQPQHFGDGTRLSIL.

The V gene is TRBV19, the J gene TRBJ1-5, with D maybe TRBD1 (5 bases). The CDR3 loop spans 15 amino acids. CDR1 is LNHDA, CDR2 SQIVND, per germline (reference sequence). Trimming shortened V by 5 bases and J by 2 bases, and 13 bases separated the two germline ends. CDR3 in amino acids: CASSAEGRGNQPQHF. For the CDR3, the DNA is TGTGCCAGTAGTGCTGAAGGCAGGGGCAATCAGCCCCAGCATTTT.

V is TRBV28 and J is TRBJ2-2, with TRBD2 identical over 12 bases. This CDR3 comprises 17 residues. The germline CDR1 and CDR2 sequences are MDHEN and SYDVKM. V shed 4 bases, J shed 5 bases, and the junction held 8 bases outside the gene matches. CDR3 DNA: TGTGCCAGCAGTTGGACTAGCGGGACCTTACCGACCGGGGAGCTGTTTTTT. This codes for CASSWTSGTLPTGELFF.

The chain recombines TRBV6-6 with TRBJ2-7; tentative D call: TRBD1 (5 bases). This CDR3 comprises 14 residues. Trimming took 5 bases from V and 2 from J, leaving 13 bases between them. Germline lookup yields CDR1 MNHNY and CDR2 SVGAGI (reference sequence). This CDR3 is CASSKGPNAYEQYF. Written as DNA, the CDR3 is TGTGCCAGCAGTAAGGGGCCTAACGCCTACGAGCAGTACTTC.

The CDR3 nucleotides read TGTGCCATCAGTGGGGGACAGGCGAACACTGAAGCTTTCTTT. Residues: CAISGGQANTEAFF. The V call is TRBV10-3, the J call TRBJ1-1; TRBD1 matches 8 bases. CDR1 and CDR2 from the germline V gene are ENHRY and SYGVKD. V lost 4 bases, J lost 1 base, and 2 bases stayed unmatched. The CDR3 has 14 amino acids.

The rearrangement uses TRBV7-8 and TRBJ2-6; D is possibly TRBD1 (6 bases). The germline gives CDR1 SGHVS, CDR2 FQNEAQ. CDR3 length: 17 residues. Trimming shortened V by 5 bases and J by 0 bases, and 14 bases separated the two germline ends. This CDR3 reads CASSRQTGLSGANVLTF. CDR3 nucleotides: TGTGCCAGCAGCCGCCAGACAGGACTCTCTGGGGCCAACGTCCTGACTTTC.

The V call is TRBV4-3, the J call TRBJ2-2, with a possible D match to TRBD1 (6 bases). Germline CDR1 LGHNA, CDR2 YSLEER. This CDR3 has 16 residues. V was shortened by 0 bases and J by 2 bases, with 10 bases between the two germline ends. For the CDR3, the DNA is TGCGCCAGCAGCCAAGATAGGGGGACCAACACCGGGGAGCTGTTTTTT. Its translation is CASSQDRGTNTGELFF.

The chain recombines TRBV19 with TRBJ2-1; a possible D gene is TRBD1 (5 bases). From germline, CDR1 is LNHDA and CDR2 SQIVND (reference sequence). This CDR3 is built from 14 residues. Trimming shortened V by 4 bases and J by 4 bases, and 11 bases separated the two germline ends. For the CDR3, the DNA is TGTGCCAGTAGTAACAGGAGAACATACAATGAGCAGTTCTTC. Protein: CASSNRRTYNEQFF.